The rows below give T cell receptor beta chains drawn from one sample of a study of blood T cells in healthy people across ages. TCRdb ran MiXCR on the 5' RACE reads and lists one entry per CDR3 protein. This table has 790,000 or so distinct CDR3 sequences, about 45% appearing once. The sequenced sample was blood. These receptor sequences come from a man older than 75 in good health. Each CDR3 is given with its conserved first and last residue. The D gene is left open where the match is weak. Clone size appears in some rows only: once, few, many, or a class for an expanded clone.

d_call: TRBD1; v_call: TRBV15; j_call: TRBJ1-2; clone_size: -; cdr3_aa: CATSSGDSGGYTF; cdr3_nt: TGTGCCACCAGCAGTGGGGACAGCGGAGGCTACACCTTC
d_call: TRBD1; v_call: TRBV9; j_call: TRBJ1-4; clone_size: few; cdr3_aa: CASSTIGQGADEKLFF; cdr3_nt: TGTGCCAGCAGCACAATCGGCCAGGGGGCGGACGAAAAACTGTTTTTT
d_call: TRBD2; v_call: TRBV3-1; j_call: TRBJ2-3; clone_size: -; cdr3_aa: CASSQETKLAGGSGDTQYF; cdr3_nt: TGTGCCAGCAGCCAAGAGACCAAACTAGCGGGGGGGTCTGGAGACACGCAGTATTTT
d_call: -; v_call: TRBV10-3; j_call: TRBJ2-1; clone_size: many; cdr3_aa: CAISEISGHNEQFF; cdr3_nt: TGTGCCATCAGTGAGATATCCGGACACAATGAGCAGTTCTTC
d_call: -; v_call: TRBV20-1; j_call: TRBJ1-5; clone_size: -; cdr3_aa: CSASRQDSSQPQHF; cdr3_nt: TGCAGTGCTAGCCGGCAGGACAGCAGTCAGCCCCAGCATTTT
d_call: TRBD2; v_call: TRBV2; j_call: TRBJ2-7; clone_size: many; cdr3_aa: CASSVIGLAGEQYF; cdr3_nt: TGTGCCAGCAGTGTAATAGGACTAGCGGGTGAGCAGTACTTC
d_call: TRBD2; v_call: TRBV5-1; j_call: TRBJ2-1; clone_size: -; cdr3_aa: CASSPTPVFPTGLAGGYNEQFF; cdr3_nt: TGCGCCAGCAGCCCAACCCCAGTCTTTCCGACGGGACTAGCGGGAGGATACAATGAGCAGTTCTTC
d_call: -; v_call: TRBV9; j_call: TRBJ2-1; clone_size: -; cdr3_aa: CASSVGNVAREQFF; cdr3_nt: TGTGCCAGCAGCGTAGGAAACGTAGCACGTGAGCAGTTCTTC
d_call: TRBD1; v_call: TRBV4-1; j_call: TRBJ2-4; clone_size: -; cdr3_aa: CASSQEGTGVAKNIQYF; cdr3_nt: TGCGCCAGCAGCCAAGAAGGGACAGGGGTAGCCAAAAACATTCAGTACTTC
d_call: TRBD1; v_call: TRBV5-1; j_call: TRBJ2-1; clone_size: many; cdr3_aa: CASSYGTGLFSYNEQFF; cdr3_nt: TGCGCCAGCAGCTACGGGACAGGATTGTTCTCCTACAATGAGCAGTTCTTC
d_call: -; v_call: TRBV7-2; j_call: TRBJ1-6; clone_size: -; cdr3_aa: CASSFETGGGNSPLHF; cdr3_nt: TGTGCCAGCAGCTTTGAGACCGGGGGAGGTAATTCACCCCTCCACTTT
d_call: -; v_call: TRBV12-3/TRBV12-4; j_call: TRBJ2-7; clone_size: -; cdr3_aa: CASSWDENPGAEQYF; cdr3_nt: TGTGCCAGCAGTTGGGACGAAAACCCTGGGGCCGAGCAGTACTTC
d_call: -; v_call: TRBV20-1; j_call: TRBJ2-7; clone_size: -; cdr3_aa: CSARDQWDPYEQYF; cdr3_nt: TGCAGTGCTAGAGATCAGTGGGACCCCTACGAGCAGTACTTC
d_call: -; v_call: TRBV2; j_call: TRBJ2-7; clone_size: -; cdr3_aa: CASKGLKRYEQYF; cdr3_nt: TGTGCCAGCAAGGGCCTGAAAAGGTACGAGCAGTACTTC
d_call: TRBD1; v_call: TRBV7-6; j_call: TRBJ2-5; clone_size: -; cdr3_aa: CASSLGQGGHGQYF; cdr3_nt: TGTGCCAGCAGCTTAGGACAGGGGGGGCACGGGCAGTACTTC
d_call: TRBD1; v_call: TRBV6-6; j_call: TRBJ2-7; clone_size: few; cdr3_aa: CASSYLQGVNEQYF; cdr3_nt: TGTGCCAGCAGTTACCTGCAGGGGGTCAACGAGCAGTACTTC
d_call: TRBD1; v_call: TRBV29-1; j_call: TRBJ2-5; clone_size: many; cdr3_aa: CSVRDSQETQYF; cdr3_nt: TGCAGCGTTAGGGACAGCCAAGAGACCCAGTACTTC
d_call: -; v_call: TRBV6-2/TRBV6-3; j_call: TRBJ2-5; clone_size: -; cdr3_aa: CASSPLGGGETQYF; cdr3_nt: TGTGCCAGCAGTCCCCTCGGTGGAGGAGAGACCCAGTACTTC
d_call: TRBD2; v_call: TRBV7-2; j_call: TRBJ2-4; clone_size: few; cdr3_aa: CASSLSLAGGREQYF; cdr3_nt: TGTGCCAGCAGCTTATCACTAGCGGGAGGACGGGAGCAGTACTTC
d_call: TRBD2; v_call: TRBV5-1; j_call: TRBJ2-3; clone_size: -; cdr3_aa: CASSQGLAGVVGTQYF; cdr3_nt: TGCGCCAGCAGCCAGGGACTAGCGGGAGTAGTGGGTACGCAGTATTTT
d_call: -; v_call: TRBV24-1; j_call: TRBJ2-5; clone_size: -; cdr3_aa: CATSDPGIRTQYF; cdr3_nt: TGTGCCACCAGTGACCCAGGGATTCGGACCCAGTACTTC
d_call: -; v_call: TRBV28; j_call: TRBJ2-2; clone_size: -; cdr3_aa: CASSLGRQGNTGELFF; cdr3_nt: TGTGCCAGCAGTTTAGGTCGTCAGGGAAACACCGGGGAGCTGTTTTTT
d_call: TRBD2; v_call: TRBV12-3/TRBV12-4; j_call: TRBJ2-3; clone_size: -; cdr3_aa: CASSFKRESLGTDTQYF; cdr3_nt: TGTGCCAGCAGTTTCAAGCGGGAGAGCCTTGGCACAGATACGCAGTATTTT